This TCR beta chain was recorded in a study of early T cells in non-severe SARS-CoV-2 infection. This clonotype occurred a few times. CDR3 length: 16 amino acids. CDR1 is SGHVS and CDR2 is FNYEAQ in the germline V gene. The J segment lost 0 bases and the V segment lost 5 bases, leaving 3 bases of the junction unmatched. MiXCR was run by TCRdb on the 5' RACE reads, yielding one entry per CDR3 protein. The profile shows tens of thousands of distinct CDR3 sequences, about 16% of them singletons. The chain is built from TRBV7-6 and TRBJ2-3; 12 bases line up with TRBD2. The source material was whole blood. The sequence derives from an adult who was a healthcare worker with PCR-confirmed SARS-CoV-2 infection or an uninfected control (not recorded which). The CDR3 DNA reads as TGTGCCAGCAGCGCACTAGCGGGGGGAAGCACAGATACGCAGTATTTT. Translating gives CASSALAGGSTDTQYF.